The entry that follows covers one T cell receptor (beta chain) sequence. This entry is derived from a study of shared clonotypes between healthy human individuals. V shed 5 bases and J shed 3 bases, with 17 bases lying between them. The CDR3 sequence is 15 residues long. Several immunoSEQ plates received, in even portions, the genomic DNA of each subset. In the authors' workflow: Quality scores were absent from the junction-only immunoSEQ sequences, so filtering differed. The assay was immunoSEQ multiplex PCR, and TCRdb's table has in-frame clones only and misses some. D and trimming were read from the DNA, whereas the V and J calls and clone size are those reported in that table. Here the sample spans millions of clones, approximately 90% being singletons.

The chain uses TRBV23-1 and TRBJ2-7; D remains unclear. TRBV23-1 is annotated as an ORF whose role is uncertain. Sequencing was performed on naive CD4+ T cells sorted from blood. Described subset: CD45RA+ positively selected. The sequence derives from a man between 18 and 29 years old in good health. Here the CDR3 DNA reads TGCGCCAGCAGTAGAGTATCGATAATCTTCTACGAGCAGTACTTC. It is translated as CASSRVSIIFYEQYF.